The 7 T cell receptor beta chains given below trace back to one sample, sequenced in a study of cytomegalovirus exposure and HLA in healthy donors. The PCR employed 60 Vbeta primers together with 13 Jbeta primers. The repertoire was sequenced with immunoSEQ multiplex PCR; TCRdb's copy has only in-frame clones and lacks some. The repertoire holds under 200,000 clones, with roughly 90% as singletons. The sample comprised PBMCs. These receptors came from a woman aged 30 to 39 in good health and CMV-seronegative.

The chain's CDR3 is CASSPGEGLSYEQYF. As DNA, the CDR3 is TGCGCCAGCAGCCCTGGGGAGGGACTCTCCTACGAGCAGTACTTC. The rearrangement joins TRBV5-1 to TRBJ2-7; TRBD2 matches 7 bases. The CDR3 has 15 residues. Losses at the gene ends were 4 bases for V and 0 bases for J; bases not matched to a gene: 7. Germline CDR1 SGHRS, CDR2 YFSETQ. Full variable domain (outside the CDR3, taken from reference TRBV5-1 and TRBJ2-7): KAGVTQTPRYLIKTRGQQVTLSCSPISGHRSVSWYQQTPGQGLQFLFEYFSETQRNKGNFPGRFSGRQFSNSRSEMNVSTLELGDSALYLCASSPGEGLSYEQYFGPGTRLTVT.

The gene calls are TRBV13 and TRBJ1-1; 8 bases match TRBD1. V dropped 2 bases and J dropped 6; count of bases not matched to a gene: 5. The germline CDR1 and CDR2 sequences are PRHDT and FYEKMQ (reference sequence). The CDR3 has 14 residues. CDR3 sequence (DNA): TGTGCCAGCAGCTTAAGCAAACAGGGGGCTGAAGCTTTCTTT. Amino acids: CASSLSKQGAEAFF.

This chain joins TRBV16 and TRBJ1-5, with D maybe TRBD1 (6 bases). The ends were cut back, 2 bases at V and 1 base at J, with 12 bases in the middle. The CDR3 has 16 amino acids. CDR1 is KGHSY, CDR2 FQNENV, per germline. The CDR3 loop is CASSQLNQGSNQPQHF. CDR3 DNA sequence: TGTGCCAGCAGCCAACTCAATCAGGGGAGCAATCAGCCCCAGCATTTT.

V and J are TRBV6-5 and TRBJ2-2; 7 bases map to TRBD1. Germline V gene sequence: CDR1 MNHEY, CDR2 SVGAGI. The CDR3 sequence is 14 residues long. V dropped 8 bases and J dropped 4; count of bases not matched to a gene: 7. CDR3 sequence (DNA): TGTGCCAGCCTCGACAGGGTGGGCACCGGGGAGCTGTTTTTT. This sequence encodes CASLDRVGTGELFF.

V gene TRBV27 combines with J gene TRBJ2-5; TRBD2 might be the D (5 bases). The germline V gene has CDR1 MNHEY and CDR2 SMNVEV (reference sequence). CDR3 size: 14 residues. V lost 3 bases and J 4 bases, leaving 12 bases between the germline ends. CDR3 loop: CASSLGPRGETQYF. Written as DNA, the CDR3 is TGTGCCAGCAGTTTGGGTCCCCGGGGAGAGACCCAGTACTTC.

The chain uses TRBV5-6 and TRBJ2-5; a possible D gene is TRBD1 (6 bases). Germline V gives CDR1 SGHDT, CDR2 YYEEEE. The germline V and J ends were trimmed by 3 bases and 1 base, with 10 bases remaining between them. This CDR3 has 14 residues. CDR3 in DNA: TGTGCCAGCAGCTCGACAGGCGGCCAAGAGACCCAGTACTTC. It encodes CASSSTGGQETQYF.

V and J are TRBV2 and TRBJ2-1, with unresolved D. Germline CDR1 SNHLY, CDR2 FYNNEI. The CDR3 totals 13 residues. V lost 6 bases to trimming and J lost 1 base, with 7 bases between them. The CDR3 DNA reads TGTGCCAGCAGCAGGAAATCCTACAATGAGCAGTTCTTC. Its protein product is CASSRKSYNEQFF.